These 21 T cell receptor beta chains originate from one sample sequenced in a study of T cell repertoires in cytomegalovirus infection (dated by TCRdb to 2018 to 2020). Their recognized antigens are unknown. This specimen's treatment or condition label, per the study, means: in vitro stimulation with specific CMV peptide epitopes to enrich CMV-specific T cells. Sequencing was carried out with an Illumina HiSeq 1500. TCRdb cleaned the public reads at Q25 with fastp, built clones with MiXCR and kept in-frame beta chains. CDR3 protein sequences are deduplicated, and each keeps its most common genes and DNA. This sample holds roughly 800,000 distinct CDR3 sequences; about 28% were observed only once. About an eighth of the sample belongs to the ten largest clones. Material: cultured CD8+ T cells from PBMCs, obtained from culture after CMV antigen stimulation. Receptors were obtained from a human donor in good health (CMV status not recorded). Some clones in this sample may be carry-over from other donors' samples.

The V and J genes are TRBV11-3 and TRBJ2-3, with D possibly being TRBD1 or TRBD2 (5 bases each). The V end lost 0 bases, the J end lost 2 bases, and 9 bases lay between the germline ends. The V gene's germline CDR1 is SGHNT and CDR2 YENEEA. The CDR3 runs to 15 residues. Written as DNA, the CDR3 is TGTGCCAGCAGCTTAGATTGGGACCCCACAGATACGCAGTATTTT. It encodes CASSLDWDPTDTQYF. The variable domain in full, with the rest retrieved from reference TRBV11-3 and TRBJ2-3, is EAGVVQSPRYKIIEKKQPVAFWCNPISGHNTLYWYLQNLGQGPELLIRYENEEAVDDSQLPKDRFSAERLKGVDSTLKIQPAELGDSAVYLCASSLDWDPTDTQYFGPGTRLTVL.

This clonotype was counted ten times or more. This chain joins TRBV12-3 or TRBV12-4 and TRBJ1-4, with D uncertain. Trimming removed 6 bases from V and 5 bases from J, with 10 bases in between. CDR3 length: 13 amino acids. The CDR3 protein is CASRSSRNEKLFF. The CDR3 DNA follows: TGTGCCAGCAGGAGTTCCAGAAATGAAAAACTGTTTTTT.

In its sample, this clonotype was seen many times. The rearrangement links TRBV7-2 to TRBJ2-3; the D gene could be TRBD1 or TRBD2 (5 bases each). The CDR3 is 18 amino acids. Germline CDR1 and CDR2: SGHTA and FQGNSA. V was pared by 1 base and J by 4 bases, with 21 bases between. CDR3 loop: CASSLEEVGVLKADTQYF. The CDR3 DNA is TGTGCCAGCAGCTTAGAAGAGGTGGGGGTCCTTAAGGCAGATACGCAGTATTTT.

This clonotype was counted at least ten times. CDR3 in DNA: TGTGCCAGCAGCTTAAAGGGACTAGCGGCCTACAATGAGCAGTTCTTC. Its protein is CASSLKGLAAYNEQFF. The rearrangement joins TRBV7-2 to TRBJ2-1; 11 nucleotides align to TRBD2. This CDR3 has 16 residues. CDR1 and CDR2 (germline): SGHTA, FQGNSA. J was trimmed by 2 bases and V by 2 bases; bases with no gene match: 2.

This clonotype occurred many times. The rearrangement uses TRBV7-2 and TRBJ2-7; D ambiguous. CDR1 is SGHTA and CDR2 is FQGNSA in the germline V gene. Trimming cost V 3 bases and J 2 bases, with 17 bases left between them. The CDR3 totals 16 residues. CDR3 in DNA: TGTGCCAGCAGCTTTGGACCGAAGATACGAACCTACGAGCAGTACTTC. Translating gives CASSFGPKIRTYEQYF.

This chain links TRBV28 with TRBJ2-5, with a possible D match to TRBD1 (6 bases). V was trimmed by 6 bases and J by 7 bases, leaving 21 bases between them. Germline CDR1 MDHEN, CDR2 SYDVKM. The CDR3 length is 15 residues. CDR3 coding DNA: TGTGCCAGCAGATCCACAGGGATGAACTGGGGGACCCAGTACTTC. This gives the protein CASRSTGMNWGTQYF. The complete variable domain, with remaining parts taken from reference TRBV28 and TRBJ2-5, reads DVKVTQSSRYLVKRTGEKVFLECVQDMDHENMFWYRQDPGLGLRLIYFSYDVKMKEKGDIPEGYSVSREKKERFSLILESASTNQTSMYLCASRSTGMNWGTQYFGPGTRLLVL.

V and J are TRBV28 and TRBJ2-1; D may be TRBD2 (6 bases). This CDR3 has 14 residues. V lost 11 bases and J lost 1, with 15 bases in between. Per germline, CDR1 MDHEN and CDR2 SYDVKM. In DNA, the CDR3 is TGTGCCGGCCTTGCCCGGGGGTCCTACAATGAGCAGTTCTTC. Its protein is CAGLARGSYNEQFF.

The chain has TRBV19 and TRBJ2-3; D assignment may be TRBD1 or TRBD2 (5 bases each). Germline V lookup: CDR1 LNHDA, CDR2 SQIVND (reference sequence). CDR3 size: 17 residues. Trimming stripped 5 bases from V and 0 bases from J, with 18 bases between. The CDR3 region is CASSSSPGQPSTDTQYF. In nucleotides, the CDR3 is TGTGCCAGTAGTTCTTCTCCGGGGCAGCCTAGCACAGATACGCAGTATTTT.

This clonotype was counted only a few times. V is TRBV6-1 and J is TRBJ1-2; TRBD1 agrees at 10 bases. The CDR3 consists of 17 residues. The V gene's germline CDR1 is MNHNS and CDR2 SASEGT. V shed 1 base, J shed 4 bases, and the junction held 9 bases outside the gene matches. CDR3 protein: CASSEVVRDRGRYGYTF. The CDR3 DNA is TGTGCCAGCAGTGAAGTCGTGCGGGACAGGGGCCGCTATGGCTACACCTTC.

This clonotype was detected a few times. V is TRBV20-1 and J is TRBJ2-4; D might be TRBD1 (6 bases). Trimming left V 1 base short and J 4 bases short, with 8 bases between. The germline CDR1 and CDR2 sequences are DFQATT and SNEGSKA (reference sequence). The CDR3 loop spans 13 amino acids. DNA of the CDR3: TGCAGTGCTAGAGCACAGGGAAAAAACATTCAGTACTTC. Protein sequence: CSARAQGKNIQYF.

CDR3 amino acids: CSARGIAADRGIYGYTF. The CDR3 nucleotides are TGCAGTGCTAGGGGGATAGCGGCCGACAGAGGAATCTATGGCTACACCTTC. The gene calls are TRBV20-1 and TRBJ1-2; possibly TRBD1 for D (5 bases). Per germline, CDR1 DFQATT and CDR2 SNEGSKA (reference sequence). Trimming left V 3 bases short and J 4 bases short, with 24 bases between. CDR3 length: 17 residues.

This chain uses TRBV25-1 with TRBJ1-3; 8 nucleotides align to TRBD1. V was pared by 4 bases and J by 1 base, with 6 bases of the junction left unmatched. The CDR3 totals 16 residues. Germline assignment: CDR1 MGHDK and CDR2 SYGVNS. This chain's CDR3 is CASSVGTGNSGNTIYF. The DNA for the CDR3 is TGTGCCAGCAGTGTCGGGACAGGCAATTCTGGAAACACCATATATTTT.

This chain connects TRBV19 to TRBJ2-1; D is possibly TRBD2 (5 bases). The CDR3 runs to 14 residues. Germline V gene sequence: CDR1 LNHDA, CDR2 SQIVND (reference sequence). The V end was cut by 7 bases, the J end by 8 bases, with 18 bases between. The CDR3 DNA sequence: TGTGCCAGTACCCCCGAGGAGGTGCCGGATGAGCAGTTCTTC. It codes for CASTPEEVPDEQFF.

This clonotype was observed a few times. V and J are TRBV19 and TRBJ1-1; D uncertain. With 6 bases removed from V and 3 bases from J, the gap between germline ends came to 8 bases. Germline loops: CDR1 LNHDA, CDR2 SQIVND (reference sequence). This CDR3 is 12 amino acids long. CDR3 sequence reads: CASRQDYTEAFF. DNA of the CDR3: TGTGCCAGTAGGCAGGATTACACTGAAGCTTTCTTT.

The sample holds a few counts of this clonotype. The chain carries TRBV29-1 and TRBJ2-4; D is unclear. The V end was cut by 1 base, the J end by 3 bases, with 10 bases between. The CDR3 is 14 amino acids. Germline values: CDR1 SQVTM, CDR2 ANQGSEA. The CDR3 protein is CSVEGTTDKNIQYF. The CDR3 nucleotides are TGCAGCGTTGAAGGAACAACCGACAAAAACATTCAGTACTTC.

This clonotype was seen repeatedly, ten times or more. The rearrangement uses TRBV7-9 and TRBJ2-7; D might be TRBD1 (5 bases). Germline-derived CDR1 and CDR2 are SEHNR and FQNEAQ (reference sequence). There are 13 residues in the CDR3. V was clipped by 5 bases and J by 3 bases, with 11 bases between them. The chain's CDR3 is CASSQPGFYEQYV. CDR3 nucleotides: TGTGCCAGCAGCCAACCAGGGTTCTACGAGCAGTACGTC.

Only a few counts were recorded for this clonotype. This chain links TRBV6-2 or TRBV6-3 with TRBJ2-1, with 7 bases aligning to TRBD1. The CDR3 is 16 residues long. V shed 0 bases and J 2 bases; nucleotides not matched to a gene: 4. Per germline, CDR1 MNHEY and CDR2 SVGEGT. CDR3 sequence (DNA): TGTGCCAGCAGTTACTCGGGACAGAGCCCCTACAATGAGCAGTTCTTC. Translation gives CASSYSGQSPYNEQFF.

The chain couples TRBV12-3 or TRBV12-4 to TRBJ1-2; no clear D. This CDR3 region has 12 residues. Trimming took off 2 bases at V and 3 bases at J, with 4 bases between the two ends. CDR3 sequence: CASSLSHYGYTF. In DNA form, the CDR3 reads TGTGCCAGCAGTTTATCTCACTATGGCTACACCTTC.

This rearrangement joins TRBV28 to TRBJ2-2, with D possibly being TRBD1 or TRBD2 (5 bases each). V shed 5 bases and J shed 7 bases, with 14 bases lying between them. Germline assignment: CDR1 MDHEN and CDR2 SYDVKM. The CDR3 totals 14 residues. As DNA, the CDR3 is TGTGCCAGCAGTCACCCCAGGGCGGGCGGGGAGCTGTTTTTT. Translating gives CASSHPRAGGELFF.

The rearrangement uses TRBV7-3 and TRBJ2-7; TRBD1 aligns across 7 bases. The V gene end was trimmed by 5 bases and the J gene end by 3 bases; junction bases not matched to a gene: 10. Germline CDR1 is SGHTA and CDR2 is FQGTGA. This CDR3 spans 15 amino acids. CDR3 nucleotides: TGTGCCAGCAGCCGCGATCCGGACAGGATCTACGAGCAGTACGTC. As protein: CASSRDPDRIYEQYV.

This clonotype was found many times. The chain is built from TRBV19 and TRBJ2-1; D remains ambiguous. Trimming pared 9 bases from V and 7 bases from J, leaving 10 bases between. From germline, CDR1 is LNHDA and CDR2 SQIVND (reference sequence). The CDR3 runs to 11 residues. The DNA for the CDR3 is TGTGCCAGCAGCATGGGAAATGAGCAGTTCTTC. Translated: CASSMGNEQFF.